The source of this TCR beta chain is a study of shared clonotypes between healthy human individuals. Study-wide results and caveats: Generation of non-shared clonotypes was less probable than generation of clonotypes shared by all four donors.

A note on this clone: Its antigen remains unknown.

Cells designated naive CD8 were CD45RO-negative and were positively selected for CCR7, with terminally differentiated effector memory CD45RA+ cells excluded. Some clones are missing from TCRdb's copy, which holds only in-frame ones; the method was immunoSEQ multiplex PCR. Of hundreds of thousands of clones listed, 90% to 95% are singletons. This TCR was sampled from a woman under 40 in good health. Sequencing was done on a sample of naive CD8+ T cells sorted from blood.

CDR3 amino acids: CASSLVAGAWDEQYF. The CDR3 DNA follows: TGTGCCAGCAGCCTAGTAGCGGGGGCCTGGGACGAGCAGTACTTC. The chain recombines TRBV14 with TRBJ2-5; 9 bases are a match to TRBD2. Matching the DNA end better, TRBJ2-7 makes the J call doubtful. The CDR3 loop spans 15 amino acids. CDR1 and CDR2 (germline): SGHDN, FVKESK.